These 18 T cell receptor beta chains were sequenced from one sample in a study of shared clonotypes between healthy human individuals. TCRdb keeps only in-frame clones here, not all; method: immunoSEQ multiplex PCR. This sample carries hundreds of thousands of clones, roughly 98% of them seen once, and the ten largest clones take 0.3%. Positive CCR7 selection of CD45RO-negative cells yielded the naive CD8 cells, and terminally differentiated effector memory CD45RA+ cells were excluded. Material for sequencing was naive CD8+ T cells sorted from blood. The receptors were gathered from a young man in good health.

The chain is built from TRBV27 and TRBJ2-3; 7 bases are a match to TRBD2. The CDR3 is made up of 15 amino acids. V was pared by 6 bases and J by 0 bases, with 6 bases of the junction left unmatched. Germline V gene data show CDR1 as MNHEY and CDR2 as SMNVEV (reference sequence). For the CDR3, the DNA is TGTGCCAGCAGGACACTAGCGTCAAGCACAGATACGCAGTATTTT. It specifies CASRTLASSTDTQYF.

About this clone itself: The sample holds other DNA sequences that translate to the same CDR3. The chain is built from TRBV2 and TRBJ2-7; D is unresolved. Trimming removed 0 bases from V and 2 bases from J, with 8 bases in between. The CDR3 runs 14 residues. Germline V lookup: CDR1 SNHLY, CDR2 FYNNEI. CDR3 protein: CASSEAGGTYEQYF. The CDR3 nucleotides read TGTGCCAGCAGTGAAGCCGGCGGAACCTACGAGCAGTACTTC.

The CDR3 loop reads CASSLAGPTSHHEQYF. CDR3 nucleotides: TGCGCCAGCAGCTTGGCAGGACCAACGAGCCACCACGAGCAGTACTTC. The V gene is TRBV5-1, the J gene TRBJ2-7, with D unresolved. CDR1 is SGHRS, CDR2 YFSETQ, per germline. CDR3 length: 16 amino acids. V was clipped by 0 bases and J by 5 bases, with 18 bases between them.

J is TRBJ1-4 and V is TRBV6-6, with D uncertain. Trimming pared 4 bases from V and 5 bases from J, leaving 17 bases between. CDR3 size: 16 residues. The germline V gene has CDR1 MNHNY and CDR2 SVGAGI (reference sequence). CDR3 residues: CASSSQDRGLNEKLFF. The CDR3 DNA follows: TGTGCCAGCAGTTCACAAGACCGGGGATTAAATGAAAAACTGTTTTTT.

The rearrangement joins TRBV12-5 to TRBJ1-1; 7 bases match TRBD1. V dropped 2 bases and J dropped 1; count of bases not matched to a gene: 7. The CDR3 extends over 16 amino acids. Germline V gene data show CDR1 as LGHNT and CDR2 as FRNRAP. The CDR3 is CASGLFPDRENTEAFF. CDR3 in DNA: TGTGCTAGTGGTTTGTTCCCCGACAGGGAGAACACTGAAGCTTTCTTT.

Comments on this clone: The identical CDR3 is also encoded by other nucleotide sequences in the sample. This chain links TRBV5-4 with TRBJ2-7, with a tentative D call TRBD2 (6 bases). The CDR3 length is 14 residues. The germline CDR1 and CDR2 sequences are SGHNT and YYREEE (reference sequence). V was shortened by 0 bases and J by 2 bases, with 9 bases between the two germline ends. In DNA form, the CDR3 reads TGTGCCAGCAGCTTGGGGGGCGGGACCTACGAGCAGTACTTC. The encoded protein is CASSLGGGTYEQYF.

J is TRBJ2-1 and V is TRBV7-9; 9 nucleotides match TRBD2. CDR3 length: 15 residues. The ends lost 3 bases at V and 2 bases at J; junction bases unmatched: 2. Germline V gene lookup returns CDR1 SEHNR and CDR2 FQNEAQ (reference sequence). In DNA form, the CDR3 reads TGTGCCAGCAGCTTCTTAGCGGGGGCCTACAATGAGCAGTTCTTC. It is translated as CASSFLAGAYNEQFF.

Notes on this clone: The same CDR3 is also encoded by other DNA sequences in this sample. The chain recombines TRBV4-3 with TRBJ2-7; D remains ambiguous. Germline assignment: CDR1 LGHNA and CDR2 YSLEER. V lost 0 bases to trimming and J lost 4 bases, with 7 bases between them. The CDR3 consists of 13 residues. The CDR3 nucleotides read TGCGCCAGCAGCCAAGATCGTAGTTACGAGCAGTACTTC. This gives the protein CASSQDRSYEQYF.

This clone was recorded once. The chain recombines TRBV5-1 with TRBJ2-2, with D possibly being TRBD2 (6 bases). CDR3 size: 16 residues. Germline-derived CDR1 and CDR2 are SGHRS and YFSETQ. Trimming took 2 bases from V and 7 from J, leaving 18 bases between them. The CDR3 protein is CASSLLRKGGDGELFF. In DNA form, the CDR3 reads TGCGCCAGCAGCTTATTGAGGAAAGGAGGGGACGGGGAGCTGTTTTTT.

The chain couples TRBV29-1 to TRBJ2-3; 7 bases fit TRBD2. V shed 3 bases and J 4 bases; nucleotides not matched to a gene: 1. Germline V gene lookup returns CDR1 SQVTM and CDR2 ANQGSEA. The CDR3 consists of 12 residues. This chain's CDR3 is CSVERESDTQYF. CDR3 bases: TGCAGCGTTGAGCGGGAGTCAGATACGCAGTATTTT.

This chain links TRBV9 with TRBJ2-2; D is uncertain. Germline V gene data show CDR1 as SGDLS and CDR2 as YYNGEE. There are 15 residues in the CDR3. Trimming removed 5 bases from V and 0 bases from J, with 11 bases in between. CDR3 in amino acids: CASSAYGANTGELFF. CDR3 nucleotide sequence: TGTGCCAGCAGTGCCTATGGAGCGAACACCGGGGAGCTGTTTTTT.

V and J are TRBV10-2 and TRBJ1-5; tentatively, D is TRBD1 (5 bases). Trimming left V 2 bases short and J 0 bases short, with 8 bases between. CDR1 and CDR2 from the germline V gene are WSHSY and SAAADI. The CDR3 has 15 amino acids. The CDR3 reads CASSEGHDSNQPQHF. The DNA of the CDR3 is TGCGCCAGCAGTGAGGGACATGATAGCAATCAGCCCCAGCATTTT.

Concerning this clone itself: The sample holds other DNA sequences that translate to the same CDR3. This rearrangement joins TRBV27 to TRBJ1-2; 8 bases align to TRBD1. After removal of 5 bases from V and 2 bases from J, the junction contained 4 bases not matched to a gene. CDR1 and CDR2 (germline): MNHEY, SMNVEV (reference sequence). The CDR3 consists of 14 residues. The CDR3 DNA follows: TGTGCCAGCAGTCCCGGACAGGGCAACTATGGCTACACCTTC. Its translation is CASSPGQGNYGYTF.

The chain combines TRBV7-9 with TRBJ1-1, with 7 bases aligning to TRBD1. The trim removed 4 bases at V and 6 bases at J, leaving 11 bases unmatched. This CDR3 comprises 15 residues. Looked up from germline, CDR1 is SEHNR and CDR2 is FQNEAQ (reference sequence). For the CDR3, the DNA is TGTGCCAGCAGCTCCACCCCGACAGGGAGAGCTGAAGCTTTCTTT. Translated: CASSSTPTGRAEAFF.

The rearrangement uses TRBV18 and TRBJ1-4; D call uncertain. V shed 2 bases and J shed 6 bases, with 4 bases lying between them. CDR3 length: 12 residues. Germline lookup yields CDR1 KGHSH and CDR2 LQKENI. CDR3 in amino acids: CASSPGYEKLFF. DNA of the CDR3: TGTGCCAGCTCACCAGGATATGAAAAACTGTTTTTT.

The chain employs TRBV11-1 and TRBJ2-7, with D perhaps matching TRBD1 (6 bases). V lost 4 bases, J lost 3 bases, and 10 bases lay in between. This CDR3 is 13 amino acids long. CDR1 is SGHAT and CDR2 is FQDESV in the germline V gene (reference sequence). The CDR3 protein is CASSSGVYYEQYF. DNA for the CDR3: TGTGCCAGCAGCTCAGGGGTGTACTACGAGCAGTACTTC.

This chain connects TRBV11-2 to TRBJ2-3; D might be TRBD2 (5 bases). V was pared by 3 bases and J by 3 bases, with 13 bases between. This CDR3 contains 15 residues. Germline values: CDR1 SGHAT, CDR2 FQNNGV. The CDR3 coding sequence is TGTGCCAGCAGCTTTGCGGGCTTATATACAGATACGCAGTATTTT. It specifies CASSFAGLYTDTQYF.

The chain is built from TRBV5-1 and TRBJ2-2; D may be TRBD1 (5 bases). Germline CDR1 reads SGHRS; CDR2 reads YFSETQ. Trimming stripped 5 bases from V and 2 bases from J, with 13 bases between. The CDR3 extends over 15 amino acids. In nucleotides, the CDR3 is TGCGCCAGCAGGGTTTGGGGCCCTAACACCGGGGAGCTGTTTTTT. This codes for CASRVWGPNTGELFF. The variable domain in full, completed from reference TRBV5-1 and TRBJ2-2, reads KAGVTQTPRYLIKTRGQQVTLSCSPISGHRSVSWYQQTPGQGLQFLFEYFSETQRNKGNFPGRFSGRQFSNSRSEMNVSTLELGDSALYLCASRVWGPNTGELFFGEGSRLTVL.